The sequence of this T cell receptor beta chain was determined in a study of patients and donors after allogeneic stem cell transplantation (dated by TCRdb to the early 2020s). The receptor library was made with RT-PCR. Sequencing was carried out with a NextSeq 550. The public reads were quality trimmed at Q25 with fastp and then assembled into clones with MiXCR by TCRdb, keeping productive beta chains. When rows share a CDR3 protein, they turn into one entry using the most common DNA and genes. The sample records about 410,000 distinct CDR3 sequences, 16% of which are singletons. About 7% of the sample is in the top ten clones. Based on the germline V gene, the CDR1 and CDR2 sequences are SNHLY and FYNNEI. V loses 4 bases of germline sequence and J loses 8 bases, and the interval between the two ends is 11 bases. The CDR3, from cysteine to phenylalanine, totals 13 residues. Just CDR3 DNA is preserved here, 39 bases in frame from base 1.

Worth noting for this clonotype: The antigen this receptor binds is unknown. Base-call qualities are not available, and no considerably larger clone is one nucleotide away.

Sequencing was carried out using blood, either unsorted or a sorted T cell fraction (not recorded which). This TCR was sampled from a human donor who was either an allogeneic HSCT recipient or a stem cell or donor lymphocyte infusion donor (not recorded which). It is not recorded whose cells these are; they may come from a transplant donor. The sequence links TRBV2 to TRBJ2-2; the D gene cannot be resolved beyond TRBD1 or TRBD2, each matching 5 bases. This receptor has the CDR3 CASSAGTAGELFF. The DNA sequence follows: TGTGCCAGCAGTGCCGGGACCGCGGGGGAGCTGTTTTTT.